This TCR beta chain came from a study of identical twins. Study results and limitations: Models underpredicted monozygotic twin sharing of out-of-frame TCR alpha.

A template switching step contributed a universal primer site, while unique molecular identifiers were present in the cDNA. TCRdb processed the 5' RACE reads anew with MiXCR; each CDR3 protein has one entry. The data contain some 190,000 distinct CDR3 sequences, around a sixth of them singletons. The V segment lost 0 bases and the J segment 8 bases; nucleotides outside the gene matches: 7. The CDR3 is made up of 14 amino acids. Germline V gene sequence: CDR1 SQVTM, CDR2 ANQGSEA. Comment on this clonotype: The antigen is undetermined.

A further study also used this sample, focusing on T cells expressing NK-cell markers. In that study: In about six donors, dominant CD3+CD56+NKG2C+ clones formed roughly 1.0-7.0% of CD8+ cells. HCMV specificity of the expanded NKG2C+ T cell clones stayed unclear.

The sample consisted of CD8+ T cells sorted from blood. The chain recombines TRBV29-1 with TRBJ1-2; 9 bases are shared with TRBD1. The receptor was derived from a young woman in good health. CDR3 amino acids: CSVEEGTGRYGYTF. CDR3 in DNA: TGCAGCGTTGAAGAGGGGACAGGGCGTTACGGCTACACCTTC.